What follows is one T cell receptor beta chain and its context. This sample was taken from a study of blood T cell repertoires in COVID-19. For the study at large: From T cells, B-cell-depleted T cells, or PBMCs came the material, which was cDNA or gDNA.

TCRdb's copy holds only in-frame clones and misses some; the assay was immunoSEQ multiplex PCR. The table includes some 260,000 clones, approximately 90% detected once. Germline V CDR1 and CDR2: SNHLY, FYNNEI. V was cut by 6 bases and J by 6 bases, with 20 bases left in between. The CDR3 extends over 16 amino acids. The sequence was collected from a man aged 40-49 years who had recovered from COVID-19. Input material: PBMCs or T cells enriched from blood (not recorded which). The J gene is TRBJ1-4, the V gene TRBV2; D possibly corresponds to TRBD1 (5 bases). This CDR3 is CASRGFIRGNYEKLFF. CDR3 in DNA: TGTGCCAGCAGAGGATTTATTCGGGGGAATTATGAAAAACTGTTTTTT.